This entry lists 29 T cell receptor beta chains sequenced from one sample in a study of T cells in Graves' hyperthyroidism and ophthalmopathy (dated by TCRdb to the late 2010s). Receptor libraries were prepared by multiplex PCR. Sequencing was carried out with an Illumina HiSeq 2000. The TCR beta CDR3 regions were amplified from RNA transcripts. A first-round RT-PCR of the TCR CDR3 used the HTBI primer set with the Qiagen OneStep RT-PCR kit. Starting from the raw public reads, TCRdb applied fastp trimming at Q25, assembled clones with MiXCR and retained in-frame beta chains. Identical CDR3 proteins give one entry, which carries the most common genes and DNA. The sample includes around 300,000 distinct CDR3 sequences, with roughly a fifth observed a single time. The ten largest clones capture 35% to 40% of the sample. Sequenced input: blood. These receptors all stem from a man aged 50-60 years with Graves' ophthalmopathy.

CDR3 sequence (DNA): TGTGCCAGCAGTTTACAGACTCCCGGCCTTCTGCAGTTCTTC. It yields the protein CASSLQTPGLLQFF. The chain carries TRBV27 and TRBJ2-1, with D unresolved. Deletions cut 2 bases from V and 12 bases from J, with 17 bases between. Germline-derived CDR1 and CDR2 are MNHEY and SMNVEV (reference sequence). The CDR3 is 14 amino acids.

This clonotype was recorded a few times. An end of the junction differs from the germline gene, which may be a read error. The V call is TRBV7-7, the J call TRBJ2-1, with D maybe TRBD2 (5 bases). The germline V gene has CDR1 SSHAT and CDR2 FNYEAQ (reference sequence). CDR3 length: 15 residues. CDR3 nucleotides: TGTGCTAGCAGCTTAGGGAGCCCACCCTACAATGAGCAGTTCTTC. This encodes CASSLGSPPYNEQFF.

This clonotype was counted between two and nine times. The chain's CDR3 is CSASRKGFTDTQYF. CDR3 coding DNA: TGCAGTGCCTCCCGTAAAGGATTCACAGATACGCAGTATTTT. The rearrangement links TRBV20-1 to TRBJ2-3; D remains unclear. The V end was cut by 6 bases, the J end by 2 bases, with 15 bases between. This CDR3 has 14 amino acids. Germline CDR1 is DFQATT and CDR2 is SNEGSKA (reference sequence).

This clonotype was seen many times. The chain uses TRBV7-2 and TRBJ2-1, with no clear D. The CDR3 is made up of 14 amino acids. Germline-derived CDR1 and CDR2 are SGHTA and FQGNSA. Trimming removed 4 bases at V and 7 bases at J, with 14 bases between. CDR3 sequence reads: CASSSTSERNEQFF. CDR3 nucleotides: TGTGCCAGCAGCTCAACCTCAGAGCGAAATGAGCAGTTCTTC.

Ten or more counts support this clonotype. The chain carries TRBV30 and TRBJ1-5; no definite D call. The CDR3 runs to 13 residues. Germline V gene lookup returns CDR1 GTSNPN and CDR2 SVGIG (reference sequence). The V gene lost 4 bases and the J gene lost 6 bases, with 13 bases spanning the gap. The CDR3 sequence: CAWNAEGGQPQHF. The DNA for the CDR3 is TGTGCCTGGAACGCGGAGGGCGGTCAGCCCCAGCATTTT.

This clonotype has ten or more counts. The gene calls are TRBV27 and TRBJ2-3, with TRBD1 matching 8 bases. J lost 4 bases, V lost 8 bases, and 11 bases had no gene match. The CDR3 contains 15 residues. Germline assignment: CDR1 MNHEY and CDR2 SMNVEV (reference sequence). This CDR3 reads CASADGDRGADTQYF. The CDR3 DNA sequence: TGTGCCAGCGCGGATGGCGACAGGGGTGCAGATACGCAGTATTTT.

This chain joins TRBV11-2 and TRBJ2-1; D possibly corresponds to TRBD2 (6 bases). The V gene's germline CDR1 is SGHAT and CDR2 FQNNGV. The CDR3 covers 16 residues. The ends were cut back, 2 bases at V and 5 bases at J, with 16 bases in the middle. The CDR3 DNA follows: TGTGCCAGCAGCTTAATCTCTCCTAGCGCCCACAATGAGCAGTTCTTC. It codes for CASSLISPSAHNEQFF. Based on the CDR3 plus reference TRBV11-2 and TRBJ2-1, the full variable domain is EAGVAQSPRYKIIEKRQSVAFWCNPISGHATLYWYQQILGQGPKLLIQFQNNGVVDDSQLPKDRFSAERLKGVDSTLKIQPAKLEDSAVYLCASSLISPSAHNEQFFGPGTRLTVL.

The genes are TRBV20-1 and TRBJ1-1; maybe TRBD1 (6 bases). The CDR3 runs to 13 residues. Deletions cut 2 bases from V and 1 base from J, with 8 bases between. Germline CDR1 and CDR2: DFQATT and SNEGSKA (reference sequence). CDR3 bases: TGCAGTGCTAGAAAACAGGGGAACACTGAAGCTTTCTTT. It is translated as CSARKQGNTEAFF.

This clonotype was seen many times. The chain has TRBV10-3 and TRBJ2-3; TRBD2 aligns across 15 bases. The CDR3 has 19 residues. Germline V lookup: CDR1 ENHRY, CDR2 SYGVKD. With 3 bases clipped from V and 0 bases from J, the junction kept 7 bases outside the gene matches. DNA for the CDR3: TGTGCCATCAGTGACCGGACTAGCGGGAGGGCAACTAGCACAGATACGCAGTATTTT. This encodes CAISDRTSGRATSTDTQYF.

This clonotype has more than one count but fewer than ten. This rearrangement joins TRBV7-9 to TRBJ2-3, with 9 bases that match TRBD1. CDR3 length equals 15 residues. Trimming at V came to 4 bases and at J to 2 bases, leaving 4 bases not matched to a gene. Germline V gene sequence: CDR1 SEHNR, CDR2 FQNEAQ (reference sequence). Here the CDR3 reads CASSSRTGVTDTQYF. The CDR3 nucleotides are TGTGCCAGCAGCTCCAGGACAGGGGTCACAGATACGCAGTATTTT.

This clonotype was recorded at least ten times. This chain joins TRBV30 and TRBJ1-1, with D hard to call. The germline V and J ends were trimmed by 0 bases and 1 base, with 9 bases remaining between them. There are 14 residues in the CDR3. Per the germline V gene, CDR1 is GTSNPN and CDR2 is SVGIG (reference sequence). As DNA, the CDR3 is TGTGCCTGGAGTGTGGACTCCCAGAACACTGAAGCTTTCTTT. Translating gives CAWSVDSQNTEAFF.

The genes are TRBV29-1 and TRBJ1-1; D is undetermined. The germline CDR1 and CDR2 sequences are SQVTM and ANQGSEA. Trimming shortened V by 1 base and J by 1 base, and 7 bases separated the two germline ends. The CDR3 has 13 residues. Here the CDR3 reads CSVEAGPNTEAFF. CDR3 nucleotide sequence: TGCAGCGTTGAAGCAGGACCGAACACTGAAGCTTTCTTT.

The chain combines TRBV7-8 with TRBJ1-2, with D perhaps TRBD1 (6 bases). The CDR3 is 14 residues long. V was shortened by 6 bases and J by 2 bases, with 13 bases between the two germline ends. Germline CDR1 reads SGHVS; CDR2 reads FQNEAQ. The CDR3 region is CASSLGTFNYGYTF. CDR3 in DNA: TGTGCCAGCAGTTTGGGGACATTCAACTATGGCTACACCTTC.

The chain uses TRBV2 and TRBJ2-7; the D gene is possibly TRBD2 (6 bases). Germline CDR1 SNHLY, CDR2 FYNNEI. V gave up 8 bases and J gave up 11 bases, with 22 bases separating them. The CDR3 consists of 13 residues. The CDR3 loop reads CASRVKEGHPEYF. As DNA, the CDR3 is TGTGCCAGCCGCGTGAAGGAGGGGCACCCGGAGTACTTC.

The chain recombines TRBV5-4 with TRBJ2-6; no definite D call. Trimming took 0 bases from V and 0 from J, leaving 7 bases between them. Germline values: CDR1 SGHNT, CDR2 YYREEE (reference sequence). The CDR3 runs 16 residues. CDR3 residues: CASSLGPPSGANVLTF. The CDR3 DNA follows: TGTGCCAGCAGCTTGGGGCCGCCCTCTGGGGCCAACGTCCTGACTTTC.

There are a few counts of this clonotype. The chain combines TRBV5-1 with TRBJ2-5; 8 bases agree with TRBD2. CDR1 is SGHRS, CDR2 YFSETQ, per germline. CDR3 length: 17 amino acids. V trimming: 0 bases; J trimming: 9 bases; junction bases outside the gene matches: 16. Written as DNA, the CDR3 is TGCGCCAGCAGCTTGGATGAACCAGCGGGAGAGGGTCCCCCCCAGTACTTC. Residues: CASSLDEPAGEGPPQYF.

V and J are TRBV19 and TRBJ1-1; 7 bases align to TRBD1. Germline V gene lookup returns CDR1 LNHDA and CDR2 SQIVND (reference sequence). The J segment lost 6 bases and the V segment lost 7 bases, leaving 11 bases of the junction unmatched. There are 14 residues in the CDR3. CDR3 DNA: TGTGCCAGTACCGACGACAGGGCCAGGCCTGAAGCTTTCTTT. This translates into CASTDDRARPEAFF.

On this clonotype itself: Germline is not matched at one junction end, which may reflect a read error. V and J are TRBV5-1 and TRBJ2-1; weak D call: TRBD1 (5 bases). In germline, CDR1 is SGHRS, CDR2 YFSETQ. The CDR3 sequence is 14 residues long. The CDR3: CASSPDISYNEQLF. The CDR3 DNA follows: TGCGCCAGCAGCCCGGACATCTCCTACAATGAGCAGCTCTTC.

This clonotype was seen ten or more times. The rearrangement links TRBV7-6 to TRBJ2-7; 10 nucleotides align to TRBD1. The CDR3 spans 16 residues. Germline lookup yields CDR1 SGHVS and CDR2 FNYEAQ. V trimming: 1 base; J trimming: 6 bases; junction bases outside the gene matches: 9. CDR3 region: CASSLGSRDRGGEQYF. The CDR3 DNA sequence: TGTGCCAGCAGCTTAGGGTCCCGGGACAGGGGTGGCGAGCAGTACTTC.

CDR3 DNA sequence: TGTGCCATCAGTGATGGACAGCCCCTCTATGGCTACACCTTC. Translating it yields CAISDGQPLYGYTF. This chain links TRBV10-3 with TRBJ1-2; TRBD1 is a possible D gene (6 bases). CDR1 is ENHRY and CDR2 is SYGVKD in the germline V gene. CDR3 length: 14 amino acids. The ends were cut back, 3 bases at V and 4 bases at J, with 12 bases in the middle.

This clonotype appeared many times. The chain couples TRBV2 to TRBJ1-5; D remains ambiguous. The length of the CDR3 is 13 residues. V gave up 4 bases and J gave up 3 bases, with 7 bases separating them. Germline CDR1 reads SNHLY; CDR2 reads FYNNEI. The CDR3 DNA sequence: TGTGCCAGCAGTGGAGGGCTCAATCAGCCCCAGCATTTT. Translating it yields CASSGGLNQPQHF.

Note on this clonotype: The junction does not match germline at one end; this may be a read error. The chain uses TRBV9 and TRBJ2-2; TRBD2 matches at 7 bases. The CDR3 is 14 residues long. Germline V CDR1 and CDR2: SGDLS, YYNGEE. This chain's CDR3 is CLGSGTTNTGELFF. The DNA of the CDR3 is TGCCTAGGGAGTGGGACTACGAACACCGGGGAGCTGTTTTTT.

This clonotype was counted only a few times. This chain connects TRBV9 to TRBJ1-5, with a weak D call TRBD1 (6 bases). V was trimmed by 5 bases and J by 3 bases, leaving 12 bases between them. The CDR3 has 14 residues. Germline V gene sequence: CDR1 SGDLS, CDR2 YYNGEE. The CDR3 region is CASSPGQTNQPQHF. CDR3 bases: TGTGCCAGCAGTCCCGGACAGACCAATCAGCCCCAGCATTTT.

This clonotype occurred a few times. CDR3 sequence reads: CASSPEGGRPVSYEQYF. CDR3 coding DNA: TGTGCCAGCAGCCCCGAAGGGGGCCGTCCTGTCTCCTACGAGCAGTACTTC. This chain connects TRBV7-9 to TRBJ2-7; TRBD1 agrees at 7 bases. V shed 5 bases and J 0 bases; nucleotides not matched to a gene: 13. The germline gives CDR1 SEHNR, CDR2 FQNEAQ (reference sequence). This CDR3 contains 17 residues.

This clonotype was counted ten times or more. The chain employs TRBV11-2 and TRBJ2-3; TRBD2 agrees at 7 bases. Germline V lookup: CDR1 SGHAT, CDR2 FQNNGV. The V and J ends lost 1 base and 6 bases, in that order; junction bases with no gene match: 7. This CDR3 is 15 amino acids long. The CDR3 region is CASSLGGRDRDTQYF. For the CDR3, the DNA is TGTGCCAGCAGCTTAGGGGGGAGGGACCGGGATACGCAGTATTTT.

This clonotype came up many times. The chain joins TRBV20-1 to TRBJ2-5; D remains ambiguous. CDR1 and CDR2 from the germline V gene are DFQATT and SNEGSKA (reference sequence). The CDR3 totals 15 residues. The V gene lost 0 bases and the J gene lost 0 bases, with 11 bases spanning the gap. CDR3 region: CSAREGWYYQETQYF. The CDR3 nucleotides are TGCAGTGCTAGAGAGGGGTGGTACTACCAAGAGACCCAGTACTTC.

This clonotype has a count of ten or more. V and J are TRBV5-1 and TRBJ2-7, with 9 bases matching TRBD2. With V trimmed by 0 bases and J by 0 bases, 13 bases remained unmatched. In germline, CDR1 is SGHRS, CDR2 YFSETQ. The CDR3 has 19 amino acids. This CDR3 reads CASSLVSGSGSLSSYEQYF. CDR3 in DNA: TGCGCCAGCAGCTTGGTCTCGGGTAGCGGGAGTCTCAGCTCCTACGAGCAGTACTTC.

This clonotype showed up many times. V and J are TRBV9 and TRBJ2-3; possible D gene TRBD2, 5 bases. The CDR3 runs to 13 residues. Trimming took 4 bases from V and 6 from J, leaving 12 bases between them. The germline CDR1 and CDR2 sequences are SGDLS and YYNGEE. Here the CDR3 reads CASSPRWEDTQYF. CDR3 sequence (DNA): TGTGCCAGCAGCCCCCGGTGGGAGGATACGCAGTATTTT. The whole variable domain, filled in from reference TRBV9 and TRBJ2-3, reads DSGVTQTPKHLITATGQRVTLRCSPRSGDLSVYWYQQSLDQGLQFLIQYYNGEERAKGNILERFSAQQFPDLHSELNLSSLELGDSALYFCASSPRWEDTQYFGPGTRLTVL.

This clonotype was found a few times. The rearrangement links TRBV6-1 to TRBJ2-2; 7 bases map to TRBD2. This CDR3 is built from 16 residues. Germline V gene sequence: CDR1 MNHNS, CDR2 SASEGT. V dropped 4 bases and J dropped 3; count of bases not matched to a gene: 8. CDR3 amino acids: CASSGPAGADTGELFF. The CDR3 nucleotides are TGTGCCAGCAGTGGCCCTGCGGGAGCCGACACCGGGGAGCTGTTTTTT.